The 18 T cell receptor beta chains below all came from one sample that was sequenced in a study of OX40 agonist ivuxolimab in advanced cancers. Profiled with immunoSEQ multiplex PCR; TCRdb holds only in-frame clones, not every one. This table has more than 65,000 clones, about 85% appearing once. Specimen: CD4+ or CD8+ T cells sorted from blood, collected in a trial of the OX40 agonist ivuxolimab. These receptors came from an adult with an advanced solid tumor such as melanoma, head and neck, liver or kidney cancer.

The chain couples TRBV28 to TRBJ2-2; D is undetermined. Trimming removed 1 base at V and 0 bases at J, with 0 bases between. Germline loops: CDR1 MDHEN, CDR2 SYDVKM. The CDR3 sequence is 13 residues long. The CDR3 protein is CASSLSNTGELFF. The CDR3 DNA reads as TGTGCCAGCAGTTTATCGAACACCGGGGAGCTGTTTTTT.

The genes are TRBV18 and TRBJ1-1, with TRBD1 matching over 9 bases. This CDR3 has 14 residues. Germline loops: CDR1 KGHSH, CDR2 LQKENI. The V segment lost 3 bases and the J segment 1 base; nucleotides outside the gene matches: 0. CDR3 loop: CASSPGQGNTEAFF. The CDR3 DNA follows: TGTGCCAGCTCACCGGGACAGGGGAACACTGAAGCTTTCTTT.

The chain's CDR3 is CASSANGETQYF. The CDR3 DNA reads as TGTGCCTCTTCGGCGAACGGGGAGACCCAGTACTTC. The rearrangement uses TRBV6-5 and TRBJ2-5; D is undetermined. Germline CDR1 and CDR2: MNHEY and SVGAGI. The CDR3 covers 12 residues. V gave up 11 bases and J gave up 5 bases, with 15 bases separating them.

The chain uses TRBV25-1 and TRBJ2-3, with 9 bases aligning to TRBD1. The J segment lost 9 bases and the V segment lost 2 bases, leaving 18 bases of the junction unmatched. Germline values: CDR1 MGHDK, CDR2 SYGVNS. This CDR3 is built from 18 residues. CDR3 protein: CASSENSGTGLPQGTQYF. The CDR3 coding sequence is TGTGCCAGCAGTGAAAACTCCGGGACAGGGCTCCCCCAGGGGACGCAGTATTTT.

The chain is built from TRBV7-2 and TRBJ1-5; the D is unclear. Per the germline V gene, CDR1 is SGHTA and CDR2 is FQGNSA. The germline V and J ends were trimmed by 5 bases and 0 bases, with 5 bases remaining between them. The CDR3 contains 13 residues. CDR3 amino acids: CASSINSNQPQHF. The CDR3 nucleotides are TGTGCCAGCAGCATAAATAGCAATCAGCCCCAGCATTTT.

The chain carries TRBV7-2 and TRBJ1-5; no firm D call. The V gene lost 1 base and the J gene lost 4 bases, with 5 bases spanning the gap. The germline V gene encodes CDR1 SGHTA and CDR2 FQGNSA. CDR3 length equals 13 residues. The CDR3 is CASSLGPNQPQHF. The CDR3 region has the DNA TGTGCCAGCAGCTTAGGTCCGAATCAGCCCCAGCATTTT.

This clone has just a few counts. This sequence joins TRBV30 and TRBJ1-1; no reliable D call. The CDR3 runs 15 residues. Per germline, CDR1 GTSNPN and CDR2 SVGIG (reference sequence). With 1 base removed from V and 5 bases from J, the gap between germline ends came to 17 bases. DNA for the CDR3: TGTGCCTGGAGTGCCCTAAGCGGGCTCGAGACTGAAGCTTTCTTT. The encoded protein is CAWSALSGLETEAFF.

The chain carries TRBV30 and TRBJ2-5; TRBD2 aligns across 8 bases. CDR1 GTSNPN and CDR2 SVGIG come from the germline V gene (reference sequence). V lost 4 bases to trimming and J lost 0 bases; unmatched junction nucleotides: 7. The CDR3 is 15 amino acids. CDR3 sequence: CAWTSGTRYQETQYF. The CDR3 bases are TGTGCCTGGACCTCCGGGACTAGGTACCAAGAGACCCAGTACTTC.

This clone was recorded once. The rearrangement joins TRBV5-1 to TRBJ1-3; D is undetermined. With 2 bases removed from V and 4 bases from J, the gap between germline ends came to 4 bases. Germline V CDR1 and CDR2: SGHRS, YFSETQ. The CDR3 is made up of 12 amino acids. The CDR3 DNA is TGCGCCAGCAGCTTCGAAGGAAACACCATATATTTT. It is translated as CASSFEGNTIYF.

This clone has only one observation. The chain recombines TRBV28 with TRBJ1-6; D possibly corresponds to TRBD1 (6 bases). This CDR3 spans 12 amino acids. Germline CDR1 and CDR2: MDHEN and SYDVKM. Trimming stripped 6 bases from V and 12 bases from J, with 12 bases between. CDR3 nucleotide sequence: TGTGCCAGCAGGCAACACAGGGAACCCCTCCACTTT. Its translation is CASRQHREPLHF.

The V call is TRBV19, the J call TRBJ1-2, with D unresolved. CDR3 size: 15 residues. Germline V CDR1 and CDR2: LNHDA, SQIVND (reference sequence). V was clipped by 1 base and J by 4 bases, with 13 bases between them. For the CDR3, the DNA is TGTGCCAGTAGTATAGGGGCCAGGCGAAGCTATGGCTACACCTTC. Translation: CASSIGARRSYGYTF.

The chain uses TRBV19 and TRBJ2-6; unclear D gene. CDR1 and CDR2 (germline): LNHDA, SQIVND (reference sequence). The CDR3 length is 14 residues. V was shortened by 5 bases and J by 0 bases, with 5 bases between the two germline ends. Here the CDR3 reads CASSSVSGANVLTF. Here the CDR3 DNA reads TGTGCCAGTAGTTCTGTCTCTGGGGCCAACGTCCTGACTTTC.

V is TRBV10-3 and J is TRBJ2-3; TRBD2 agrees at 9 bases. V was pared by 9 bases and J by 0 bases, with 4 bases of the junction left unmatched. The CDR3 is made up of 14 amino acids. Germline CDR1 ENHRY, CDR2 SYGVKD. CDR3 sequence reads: CAIRLAASTDTQYF. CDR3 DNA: TGTGCCATTCGACTAGCGGCTAGCACAGATACGCAGTATTTT.

The CDR3 DNA follows: TGTGCCAGCCACATACCGGCTCAGCCCCAGCATTTT. This encodes CASHIPAQPQHF. V is TRBV28 and J is TRBJ1-5; the D is unclear. This CDR3 has 12 residues. Germline V gene data show CDR1 as MDHEN and CDR2 as SYDVKM. V was cut by 8 bases and J by 6 bases, with 11 bases left in between. Supplemented by reference TRBV28 and TRBJ1-5, the full variable domain reads DVKVTQSSRYLVKRTGEKVFLECVQDMDHENMFWYRQDPGLGLRLIYFSYDVKMKEKGDIPEGYSVSREKKERFSLILESASTNQTSMYLCASHIPAQPQHFGDGTRLSIL.

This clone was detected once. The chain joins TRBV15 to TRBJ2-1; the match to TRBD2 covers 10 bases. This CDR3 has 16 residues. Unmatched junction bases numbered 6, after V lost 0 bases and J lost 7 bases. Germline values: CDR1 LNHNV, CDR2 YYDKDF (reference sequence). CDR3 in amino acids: CATSRDRAGGTNEQFF. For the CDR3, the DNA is TGTGCCACCAGCAGAGATCGAGCGGGGGGGACAAATGAGCAGTTCTTC.

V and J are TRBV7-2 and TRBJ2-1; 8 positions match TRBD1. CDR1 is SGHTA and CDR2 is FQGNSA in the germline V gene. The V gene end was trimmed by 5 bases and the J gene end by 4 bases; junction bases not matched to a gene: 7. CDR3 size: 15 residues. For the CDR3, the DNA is TGTGCCAGCAGCCTCGACAGGGGAGAGTACAATGAGCAGTTCTTC. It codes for CASSLDRGEYNEQFF.

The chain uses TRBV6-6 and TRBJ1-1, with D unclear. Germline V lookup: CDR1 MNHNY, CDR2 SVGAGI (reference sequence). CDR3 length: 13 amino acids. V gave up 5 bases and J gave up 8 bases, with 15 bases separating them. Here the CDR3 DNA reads TGTGCCAGCAGTGCGGCGAACCCCAGGGAAGCTTTCTTT. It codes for CASSAANPREAFF.

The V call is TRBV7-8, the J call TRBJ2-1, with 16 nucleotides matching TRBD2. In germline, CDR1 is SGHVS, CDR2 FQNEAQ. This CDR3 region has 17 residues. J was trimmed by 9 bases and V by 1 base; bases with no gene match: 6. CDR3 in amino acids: CASSLGGTSGGAGEQFF. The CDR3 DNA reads TGTGCCAGCAGCTTAGGAGGGACTAGCGGGGGGGCCGGTGAGCAGTTCTTC.